A single sample is the source of the 7 T cell receptor beta chains below, sequenced in a study of T-cell reconstitution after alpha-beta-depleted transplantation in children (TCRdb year 2016). Explained via the paper, the treatment or condition label denotes: allogeneic hematopoietic cell transplantation with graft depleted of TCRalphabeta T cells and CD19 B cells. Libraries were made using PCR. The run used an Illumina HiSeq 2500. TCR library preparation used molecular barcoding, with unique molecular identifiers applied to normalize quantification of the TCRbeta repertoire. The public reads were reanalyzed by TCRdb: fastp trimming at Q25, MiXCR alignment, in-frame beta chains only. Entries are consolidated by CDR3 protein sequence, retaining the most common genes and DNA. The sample contains about 110,000 distinct CDR3 sequences, approximately 10% of them found a single time. The biggest ten clones account for 34% of the sample.

The material was PBMCs, obtained before TCRalphabeta/CD19-depleted stem cell transplant. The receptors were sampled from a boy between 2 and 15 years old with acute lymphoblastic leukemia, due to receive a stem cell transplant.

The chain links TRBV5-6 to TRBJ2-1, with unresolved D. In germline, CDR1 is SGHDT, CDR2 YYEEEE. The CDR3 spans 13 residues. Trimming took off 7 bases at V and 2 bases at J, with 10 bases between the two ends. The CDR3, as DNA: TGTGCCAGCTCTTTCGGGCCCTACAATGAGCAGTTCTTC. Its translation: CASSFGPYNEQFF.

This clonotype was recorded at least ten times. Germline and junction disagree at one end, which may indicate a read error. The chain couples TRBV5-1 to TRBJ2-5; 7 bases agree with TRBD2. In germline, CDR1 is SGHRS, CDR2 YFSETQ. The CDR3 runs to 14 residues. The CDR3 nucleotides read TGTGCCAGCAGCTTAGTGGGGGGGGAAGAGACCCAGTACTTC. Translation gives CASSLVGGEETQYF. Full variable domain (outside the CDR3, taken from reference TRBV5-1 and TRBJ2-5): KAGVTQTPRYLIKTRGQQVTLSCSPISGHRSVSWYQQTPGQGLQFLFEYFSETQRNKGNFPGRFSGRQFSNSRSEMNVSTLELGDSALYLCASSLVGGEETQYFGPGTRLLVL.

There are many counts of this clonotype. The V gene is TRBV5-1, the J gene TRBJ2-5; 10 bases fit TRBD1. With V trimmed by 5 bases and J by 4 bases, 8 bases remained unmatched. CDR1 is SGHRS, CDR2 YFSETQ, per germline. CDR3 length: 15 residues. CDR3 nucleotides: TGCGCCAGCAGACTCGGACAGGGGGGGGGAGAGACCCAGTACTTC. Translation gives CASRLGQGGGETQYF.

Of note for this clonotype: A much larger clone sits a single nucleotide away, making a read error possible. V gene TRBV3-1 combines with J gene TRBJ2-7; D remains unclear. The CDR3 totals 18 residues. CDR1 and CDR2 from the germline V gene are LGHDT and YNNKEL (reference sequence). In DNA form, the CDR3 reads TGTGCCACCAGCCACGATTCAACCGGGCGATCCCTCTCCTACGAGCAGTACTTC. Protein sequence: CATSHDSTGRSLSYEQYF.

The rearrangement uses TRBV10-3 and TRBJ2-1; 10 nucleotides line up with TRBD1. Per the germline V gene, CDR1 is ENHRY and CDR2 is SYGVKD. Trimming took 0 bases from V and 9 from J; bases not matched to a gene: 5. This CDR3 comprises 15 residues. The CDR3 loop reads CAISESPGQGSEQFF. CDR3 sequence (DNA): TGTGCCATCAGTGAGTCGCCGGGACAGGGGAGTGAGCAGTTCTTC.

This clonotype turned up a few times. The chain uses TRBV5-6 and TRBJ2-1; D unclear. V dropped 2 bases and J dropped 4 bases, with 13 bases sitting between them. Germline loops: CDR1 SGHDT, CDR2 YYEEEE. The CDR3 length is 15 residues. The CDR3 region has the DNA TGTGCCAGCAGCTTCGATCCCCTGAAATACAATGAGCAGTTCTTC. It yields the protein CASSFDPLKYNEQFF.

The V call is TRBV11-2, the J call TRBJ2-5, with a weak D call TRBD2 (6 bases). CDR3 length: 14 residues. V dropped 5 bases and J dropped 3 bases, with 13 bases sitting between them. The V gene's germline CDR1 is SGHAT and CDR2 FQNNGV. The CDR3 bases are TGTGCCAGCAGCCCCGTTTGGGGGGAAGAGACCCAGTACTTC. It specifies CASSPVWGEETQYF.